This paragraph covers one TCR beta chain sequence. This clone's antigen is unknown. No much larger clone is present one base from it, and per-base qualities are unavailable. CDR3 length: 11 amino acids, cysteine to phenylalanine. Only the CDR3 portion is preserved as DNA: 33 bases, with reading frame beginning at the first base. V was cut back by 5 bases and J by 4 bases, leaving a gap of 5 bases between them. The data belong to a study of T cell responses to AZD1222 COVID-19 vaccine (dated by TCRdb to the early 2020s). At the level of the whole study: A total of about 230 trial participants underwent TCR sequencing, of whom some 210 received two doses of AZD1222 and 26 received two doses of the MenACWY control vaccine. Enrollment into the trials was organized by age into subgroups of 18-55, 56-69 and 70-plus years, and those subgroups contained approximately 160, 26 and 62 TCR-sequenced participants, respectively.

General conclusions and limits of the study: The 56-69-year group was small, and its depth increase did not reach significance, likely because of low power. Participants were mostly white British, with more females than males. The authors suggested clonal diversity may have been underestimated. Spike-specific TCR breadth and depth rose significantly after two AZD1222 doses compared with day 0 and with MenACWY recipients. Reportedly, almost half of the unique spike-specific TCRs recognized epitopes lying outside the regions that are mutated in the B.1.351 and B.1.1.7 variants. The vaccine-associated CD4 TCRs covered the entire spike protein, and the dominant responses fell in regions 160-218 and 743-854. Because no day 14 peak-response samples were available, the repertoires could be characterized only after the peak T cell response. Conclusions about previously exposed vaccinees are limited, since just a handful of AZD1222 recipients were seropositive for SARS-CoV-2 at baseline.

The CDR3 regions of human TCRbeta chains were subjected to immunosequencing. In the source study's methods: Repertoire TCRs were checked for matches against a reference library of SARS-CoV-2-specific TCRs that had been generated using the MIRA antigen-specificity platform. Breadth meant the fraction of unique TCRs that were SARS-CoV-2-associated, whereas depth meant the fraction of total T cells that were SARS-CoV-2-associated. Each spike-specific TCR was assigned to its reactive spike region and to a CD4 or CD8 class using the MIRA data. Log10-transformed breadth and depth values were compared by one-way ANOVA with Sidak's multiple comparisons tests. TCRdb limited this immuneACCESS table to in-frame rearrangements with V and J called. A share of clones is missing; checked studies link under half to unresolved V genes, and the rest is unexplained. Clone size and the V and J calls come from that table; the DNA yielded D and trimming. Across this sample there are about 150,000 clones, with roughly 93% seen only once. The ten largest clones take up 6.5% to 8.5% of the sample.

The intended sense of this specimen's time point label: about 28 days (+/-7) after the second vaccine dose. AZD1222 recipients with second doses at about 4 weeks or about 12 weeks were pooled, because spike-specific TCR depth and breadth did not differ between schedules. The vaccinee samples were drawn from two UK trials, COV001 and COV002, one of which was a single-blind randomized controlled phase 2/3 trial testing AZD1222 (ChAdOx1 nCoV-19) in healthy adults. For TCRbeta chain sequencing, PBMC samples were collected from trial participants at day 0 and at day 28 after the second dose. This receptor was obtained from an adult who received the AZD1222 COVID-19 vaccine. This chain is built from TRBV12-3 or TRBV12-4 and TRBJ1-1, with an unclear D gene assignment. The material was peripheral blood, obtained 28 days after the second AZD1222 dose. The DNA sequence is as follows: TGTGCCAGCAGTGTGCGCACTGAAGCTTTCTTT. Translation gives CASSVRTEAFF.